The 31 T cell receptor beta chains listed next were all sequenced from one sample in a study of T cells in Graves' hyperthyroidism and ophthalmopathy. Template material for amplifying TCR beta CDR3 regions consisted of RNA transcripts. The TCR CDR3 was amplified in a first-round RT-PCR using the HTBI primer set. Using its own MiXCR run on the multiplex PCR reads, TCRdb lists one record per CDR3 protein. The sample has some 560,000 distinct CDR3 sequences; around 15% are singletons. Sequencing input: blood. These receptors all stem from a middle-aged woman with Graves' hyperthyroidism.

Concerning this clonotype: A much larger clone differs by one base, so this may be a read error. The chain links TRBV28 to TRBJ1-3; D is unclear. The CDR3 is made up of 12 amino acids. CDR1 is MDHEN and CDR2 is SYDVKM in the germline V gene. This CDR3 is CASSPGGSTIYF. The CDR3 nucleotides read TGTGCCAGCAGCCCAGGTGGAAGCACCATATATTTT.

This clonotype has a count of ten or more. V usage is TRBV20-1 and J usage is TRBJ2-7; possible D gene TRBD2, 6 bases. The ends were cut back, 3 bases at V and 5 bases at J, with 20 bases in the middle. The length of the CDR3 is 15 residues. Germline CDR1 reads DFQATT; CDR2 reads SNEGSKA (reference sequence). The DNA for the CDR3 is TGCAGTGCTAGTGAGATAAGCGGGTATCCCAACGAGCAGTACTTC. This gives the protein CSASEISGYPNEQYF.

The chain links TRBV7-2 to TRBJ1-1, with 11 bases fitting TRBD1. The CDR3 runs to 17 residues. The ends lost 5 bases at V and 0 bases at J; junction bases unmatched: 8. CDR1 and CDR2 from the germline V gene are SGHTA and FQGNSA. The CDR3 DNA reads as TGTGCCAGCAGCCTTACCGGGACAGGGGGATTGAACACTGAAGCTTTCTTT. Its protein is CASSLTGTGGLNTEAFF.

This clonotype was recorded many times. The rearrangement uses TRBV18 and TRBJ1-2; TRBD1 matches at 8 bases. The V gene end was trimmed by 2 bases and the J gene end by 8 bases; junction bases not matched to a gene: 7. The CDR3 loop spans 14 amino acids. Germline-derived CDR1 and CDR2 are KGHSH and LQKENI. The CDR3 DNA reads as TGTGCCAGCTCACCAGGACAGGGTTCGTTCGGCTACACCTTC. Translating gives CASSPGQGSFGYTF.

This clonotype was seen only a few times. The V and J genes are TRBV20-1 and TRBJ1-2; D may be TRBD1 (6 bases). The germline V and J ends were trimmed by 5 bases and 4 bases, with 14 bases remaining between them. This CDR3 comprises 13 residues. Looked up from germline, CDR1 is DFQATT and CDR2 is SNEGSKA (reference sequence). CDR3 loop: CSAAARGGYGYTF. In nucleotides, the CDR3 is TGCAGTGCTGCCGCGAGGGGGGGCTATGGCTACACCTTC.

This clonotype was observed at least ten times. This sequence joins TRBV6-1 and TRBJ2-7, with TRBD2 matching over 8 bases. The CDR3 extends over 12 amino acids. The trim removed 6 bases at V and 5 bases at J, leaving 3 bases unmatched. Germline V CDR1 and CDR2: MNHNS, SASEGT. The CDR3 DNA follows: TGTGCCAGCAGAGGCGGGAGGAACGAGCAGTACTTC. It yields the protein CASRGGRNEQYF.

In its sample, this clonotype was seen many times. The rearrangement uses TRBV24-1 and TRBJ1-1; no firm D call. CDR3 size: 19 residues. V was pared by 0 bases and J by 1 base, with 20 bases between. From germline, CDR1 is KGHDR and CDR2 SFDVKD. Written as DNA, the CDR3 is TGTGCCACCAGTGATTTGCCAGTGGAGACTGGCAGACCGAACACTGAAGCTTTCTTT. Amino acids: CATSDLPVETGRPNTEAFF.

This clonotype was seen repeatedly, ten times or more. This chain connects TRBV5-1 to TRBJ2-1; D may match TRBD1 or TRBD2 (6 bases each). Germline CDR1 SGHRS, CDR2 YFSETQ. There are 14 residues in the CDR3. The V and J ends lost 0 bases and 10 bases respectively, with 14 bases between them. For the CDR3, the DNA is TGCGCCAGCAGCTTGGAGGTCGGAGGGGGAGAGCAGTTCTTC. It translates to CASSLEVGGGEQFF.

This clonotype was picked up many times. V and J are TRBV5-1 and TRBJ2-7; tentative D call: TRBD1 (5 bases). The germline V and J ends were trimmed by 1 base and 5 bases, with 13 bases remaining between them. CDR1 is SGHRS, CDR2 YFSETQ, per germline. CDR3 size: 14 residues. This chain's CDR3 is CASSLTGLIDEQYF. CDR3 DNA: TGCGCCAGCAGCTTGACAGGCCTAATCGACGAGCAGTACTTC.

The table lists this clonotype with a few counts. This rearrangement joins TRBV7-2 to TRBJ1-5, with 8 bases that match TRBD1. The CDR3 has 16 residues. Losses at the gene ends were 2 bases for V and 0 bases for J; bases not matched to a gene: 3. Germline V lookup: CDR1 SGHTA, CDR2 FQGNSA. CDR3 region: CASSLQGAASNQPQHF. The CDR3 DNA is TGTGCCAGCAGCTTACAGGGGGCGGCTAGCAATCAGCCCCAGCATTTT.

The sample holds many counts of this clonotype. Here the CDR3 DNA reads TGTGCCAGCAGTTTATCGGGGCAGCCTCTAATCGGCACTGAAGCTTTCTTT. This translates into CASSLSGQPLIGTEAFF. The chain links TRBV27 to TRBJ1-1; D perhaps matches TRBD1 (5 bases). CDR3 length: 17 residues. Trimming stripped 0 bases from V and 4 bases from J, with 18 bases between. Germline V lookup: CDR1 MNHEY, CDR2 SMNVEV (reference sequence).

This clonotype showed up many times. The J gene is TRBJ2-7, the V gene TRBV18, with 8 positions matching TRBD1. The CDR3 has 13 amino acids. V lost 6 bases, J lost 6 bases, and 7 bases stayed unmatched. CDR1 and CDR2 from the germline V gene are KGHSH and LQKENI. The CDR3 nucleotides read TGTGCCAGCTCCTACAGGGGGGACGGCGAGCAGTACTTC. Translating gives CASSYRGDGEQYF.

This clonotype was picked up many times. CDR3: CSAMAGVNQPQHF. CDR3 DNA sequence: TGCAGTGCCATGGCAGGGGTAAACCAGCCCCAGCATTTT. The rearrangement joins TRBV20-1 to TRBJ1-5, with TRBD1 as a possible D gene (6 bases). Looked up from germline, CDR1 is DFQATT and CDR2 is SNEGSKA (reference sequence). CDR3 size: 13 residues. V lost 6 bases to trimming and J lost 7 bases, with 16 bases between them.

This chain links TRBV5-1 with TRBJ2-1; TRBD2 agrees at 12 bases. CDR1 and CDR2 from the germline V gene are SGHRS and YFSETQ. V was clipped by 3 bases and J by 0 bases; unmatched bases: 7. The CDR3 runs 18 residues. The CDR3 here is CASSSTSGSPSSYNEQFF. The CDR3 DNA is TGCGCCAGCAGCTCGACTAGCGGGAGCCCCAGCTCCTACAATGAGCAGTTCTTC.

This clonotype has ten or more counts. The rearrangement joins TRBV2 to TRBJ2-1, with a possible D match to TRBD2 (5 bases). The CDR3 is made up of 13 amino acids. Per the germline V gene, CDR1 is SNHLY and CDR2 is FYNNEI. Trimming left V 6 bases short and J 6 bases short, with 12 bases between. CDR3 amino acids: CASRNDYTNEQFF. In nucleotides, the CDR3 is TGTGCCAGCAGGAATGACTACACCAATGAGCAGTTCTTC.

V and J are TRBV19 and TRBJ1-6, with D unresolved. Germline V lookup: CDR1 LNHDA, CDR2 SQIVND (reference sequence). The CDR3 length is 17 residues. Trimming removed 4 bases from V and 0 bases from J, with 13 bases in between. The CDR3: CASSRSLQSSYNSPLHF. The CDR3 coding sequence is TGTGCCAGTAGTAGAAGCCTACAGAGCTCCTATAATTCACCCCTCCACTTT. The full variable domain, with the rest looked up from reference TRBV19 and TRBJ1-6, is DGGITQSPKYLFRKEGQNVTLSCEQNLNHDAMYWYRQDPGQGLRLIYYSQIVNDFQKGDIAEGYSVSREKKESFPLTVTSAQKNPTAFYLCASSRSLQSSYNSPLHFGNGTRLTVT.

V and J are TRBV10-1 and TRBJ2-7, with 7 nucleotides matching TRBD1. The CDR3 is 14 residues long. Germline assignment: CDR1 WNHNN and CDR2 SYGVQD (reference sequence). The ends lost 2 bases at V and 5 bases at J; junction bases unmatched: 6. The CDR3 DNA reads as TGCGCCAGCAGTGAGAAGGAGACAGGGAACGAGCAGTACTTC. It specifies CASSEKETGNEQYF.

Many counts were recorded for this clonotype. V and J are TRBV9 and TRBJ1-1; D unclear. Trimming stripped 0 bases from V and 1 base from J, with 7 bases between. Germline assignment: CDR1 SGDLS and CDR2 YYNGEE. There are 14 residues in the CDR3. CDR3 nucleotide sequence: TGTGCCAGCAGCGTAGCGGGCACGAACACTGAAGCTTTCTTT. Residues: CASSVAGTNTEAFF.

This clonotype has ten or more counts. The CDR3 sequence: CATSDPGTGSTGELFF. The DNA of the CDR3 is TGTGCCACCAGTGATCCCGGGACAGGGTCCACCGGGGAGCTGTTTTTT. The chain uses TRBV24-1 and TRBJ2-2, with 9 bases fitting TRBD1. V gave up 3 bases and J gave up 4 bases; unmatched junction bases: 5. This CDR3 comprises 16 residues. Germline values: CDR1 KGHDR, CDR2 SFDVKD.

In its sample, this clonotype was seen many times. The chain joins TRBV11-1 to TRBJ2-5, with D possibly matching TRBD1 (7 bases). CDR1 is SGHAT and CDR2 is FQDESV in the germline V gene (reference sequence). V was cut by 1 base and J by 2 bases, with 11 bases left in between. The CDR3 runs 15 residues. DNA of the CDR3: TGTGCCAGCAGCTTAGTTGCGGGACAGCAAGAGACCCAGTACTTC. Its translation is CASSLVAGQQETQYF.

This clonotype occurred many times. This chain uses TRBV7-8 with TRBJ1-1; TRBD1 aligns across 10 bases. The CDR3 contains 14 residues. The J segment lost 6 bases and the V segment lost 1 base, leaving 2 bases of the junction unmatched. Germline V lookup: CDR1 SGHVS, CDR2 FQNEAQ. The CDR3 DNA sequence: TGTGCCAGCAGCTTAGGACAGGGGGCGGCTGAAGCTTTCTTT. Encoded protein: CASSLGQGAAEAFF.

This clonotype was recorded once. The V and J genes are TRBV25-1 and TRBJ1-3, with a tentative D call TRBD1 (5 bases). This CDR3 is built from 15 residues. V gave up 1 base and J gave up 2 bases, with 9 bases separating them. The germline V gene encodes CDR1 MGHDK and CDR2 SYGVNS. The CDR3 is CASSEFRAAGNTIYF. CDR3 in DNA: TGTGCCAGCAGTGAATTCAGGGCGGCTGGAAACACCATATATTTT.

The table lists this clonotype with a count of one. A much larger clone differs by one base, so this may be a read error. The rearrangement uses TRBV30 and TRBJ2-1, with no clear D. V lost 1 base and J lost 10, with 8 bases in between. The CDR3 is 11 amino acids. Germline CDR1 is GTSNPN and CDR2 is SVGIG (reference sequence). The CDR3 loop is CAWSALGEQFF. The CDR3 DNA sequence: TGTGCCTGGAGTGCTTTAGGCGAGCAGTTCTTC.

The chain couples TRBV2 to TRBJ1-2, with a tentative D call TRBD1 (6 bases). V lost 8 bases and J 4 bases, leaving 14 bases between the germline ends. CDR3 size: 13 residues. Germline V gene data show CDR1 as SNHLY and CDR2 as FYNNEI. The CDR3 DNA follows: TGTGCCAGCGTCTTTGACAGGCTCTATGGCTACACCTTC. Translated, it gives CASVFDRLYGYTF.

Many counts were recorded for this clonotype. This chain uses TRBV6-1 with TRBJ1-1, with D hard to call. With 3 bases removed from V and 2 bases from J, the gap between germline ends came to 13 bases. The germline V gene has CDR1 MNHNS and CDR2 SASEGT. CDR3 length: 15 residues. The CDR3 DNA follows: TGTGCCAGCAGTGATGGGAGCAGCGGAAACACTGAAGCTTTCTTT. As protein: CASSDGSSGNTEAFF.

This clonotype was counted between two and nine times. V gene TRBV6-2 or TRBV6-3 combines with J gene TRBJ2-2; TRBD1 is a possible D gene (5 bases). V lost 5 bases to trimming and J lost 8 bases, with 12 bases between them. The length of the CDR3 is 13 residues. Germline CDR1 reads MNHEY; CDR2 reads SVGEGT. This CDR3 is CASSVWGEGELFF. The CDR3, as DNA: TGTGCCAGCAGTGTCTGGGGCGAGGGGGAGCTGTTTTTT.

This clonotype came up many times. The chain uses TRBV10-3 and TRBJ2-7, with 7 bases that match TRBD2. CDR1 is ENHRY and CDR2 is SYGVKD in the germline V gene. V lost 7 bases and J lost 3; bases outside the gene matches: 9. The CDR3 is 14 residues long. CDR3 loop: CAINKELADYEQYF. As DNA, the CDR3 is TGTGCCATCAATAAGGAGCTAGCGGACTACGAGCAGTACTTC.

This clonotype was observed at least ten times. The chain links TRBV28 to TRBJ1-5, with D maybe TRBD1 (5 bases). The germline CDR1 and CDR2 sequences are MDHEN and SYDVKM. The CDR3 has 14 amino acids. Trimming left V 5 bases short and J 3 bases short, with 11 bases between. The CDR3 coding sequence is TGTGCCAGCAGTGGGGCGGGGGACAATCAGCCCCAGCATTTT. This gives the protein CASSGAGDNQPQHF.

This clonotype was detected many times. The J gene is TRBJ1-1, the V gene TRBV6-1; 8 positions agree with TRBD1. Germline V gene lookup returns CDR1 MNHNS and CDR2 SASEGT. The CDR3 length is 14 residues. The V segment lost 6 bases and the J segment 1 base; nucleotides outside the gene matches: 4. The CDR3: CASRVTGANTEAFF. The CDR3 bases are TGTGCCAGCAGGGTGACAGGGGCGAACACTGAAGCTTTCTTT.

The V and J genes are TRBV7-8 and TRBJ2-1, with 10 bases identical to TRBD2. V was pared by 3 bases and J by 0 bases, with 8 bases of the junction left unmatched. Germline CDR1 is SGHVS and CDR2 is FQNEAQ. The CDR3 extends over 18 amino acids. CDR3 DNA sequence: TGTGCCAGCAGCTTTCGGGGGCTAGCGGGGGACTCCTACAATGAGCAGTTCTTC. Protein: CASSFRGLAGDSYNEQFF.

This clonotype was seen more than once but under ten times. The CDR3 sequence is CASSRTGDKDLSNQPQHF. In DNA form, the CDR3 reads TGTGCCAGCAGCAGGACAGGGGACAAAGACCTTAGCAATCAGCCCCAGCATTTT. This rearrangement joins TRBV7-3 to TRBJ1-5, with 9 bases fitting TRBD1. The CDR3 totals 18 residues. V lost 5 bases to trimming and J lost 0 bases; unmatched junction nucleotides: 11. Germline assignment: CDR1 SGHTA and CDR2 FQGTGA.